This TCR beta chain was retrieved from a study of blood T cell repertoires in COVID-19. The wider study: The study drew acute and convalescent COVID-19 samples from the United States, Italy and Spain.

After removal of 0 bases from V and 5 bases from J, the junction contained 10 bases not matched to a gene. CDR3 length: 17 amino acids. Germline lookup yields CDR1 LNHDA and CDR2 SQIVND (reference sequence). Original analysis: Reference gene primers were amplified, and this amplification served to estimate nucleated cell counts. The table came from immunoSEQ multiplex PCR; TCRdb's copy has only in-frame clones and leaves some out. V and J calls and clone size come straight from that table; D and trimming were deduced from the DNA. The table lists some 120,000 clones, about four fifths of them singletons.

The chain links TRBV19 to TRBJ1-5; 7 nucleotides agree with TRBD1. The TCR was taken from a woman aged 30 to 39 who had recovered from COVID-19. Sequenced sample: peripheral blood. The CDR3 loop is CASSIDPTGAGDQPQHF. The CDR3, as DNA: TGTGCCAGTAGTATAGATCCAACAGGGGCAGGGGATCAGCCCCAGCATTTT.